The clone carrying this T cell receptor beta chain was seen ten or more times. This entry comes from a study of T cells in Graves' hyperthyroidism and ophthalmopathy. TCR beta CDR3 sequences were amplified from RNA transcripts. When the TCR CDR3 underwent first-round RT-PCR, the HTBI primer set was used. A single record per CDR3 protein comes from TCRdb applying MiXCR to the multiplex PCR reads. The sample yields nearly 600,000 distinct CDR3 sequences, approximately 15% seen once. These patients, aged 18 to 65, had recently diagnosed hyperthyroidism lasting under 2 months. Blood dates from first hyperthyroidism diagnosis, before any ophthalmopathy symptoms. Trimming at V came to 5 bases and at J to 2 bases, leaving 11 bases not matched to a gene. The CDR3 covers 17 residues. Germline loops: CDR1 SGHNT, CDR2 YENEEA.

The TCR was taken from a woman aged 30 to 39 with Graves' hyperthyroidism that later progressed to Graves' ophthalmopathy. The V gene is TRBV11-3, the J gene TRBJ2-3, with 9 bases aligning to TRBD2. The sample comprised blood. The CDR3 protein is CASSMLRLAGTTDTQYF. The CDR3 nucleotides are TGTGCCAGCAGCATGTTGCGGCTAGCGGGAACCACAGATACGCAGTATTTT.